This T cell receptor (beta chain) was captured by sequencing in a study of cytomegalovirus exposure and HLA in healthy donors. The CDR3 has 16 residues. The germline V gene has CDR1 SQVTM and CDR2 ANQGSEA. Deletions cut 5 bases from V and 4 bases from J, with 21 bases between. The PCR contained 60 Vbeta and 13 Jbeta primers. Profiling relied on immunoSEQ multiplex PCR, and the TCRdb table lists in-frame clones only, not all of them. The sample includes over 150,000 clones, approximately 67% of them seen just once. The clonotype originates from a woman younger than 30 in good health and CMV-seropositive. The chain is built from TRBV29-1 and TRBJ2-1, with D possibly matching TRBD2 (7 bases). The sequenced sample consisted of PBMCs. DNA for the CDR3: TGCAGCGTTTCCCGGGGGGCGGGAGAGATATACAATGAGCAGTTCTTC. Its translation: CSVSRGAGEIYNEQFF.